Given below is one T cell receptor (beta chain) in context. Its specificity is not known. The sample is drawn from a study of T-cell reconstitution after alpha-beta-depleted transplantation in children. Broader study findings: The origin of alpha-beta T cells about two months after transplant was reportedly several hundred expanded graft clones. T-cell counts and diversity at one year following transplant were attributed mainly to newly produced T cells. It was surviving recipient T cells and thymic progenitors that gave some patients high TCRbeta diversity at day 60.

Unique molecular identifiers were used to barcode this TCRbeta library. MiXCR, applied by TCRdb to the PCR reads, yields one record per CDR3 protein. The table lists about a million distinct CDR3 sequences, under 30% of them singletons, with roughly 30% in the top ten. The CDR3 loop spans 11 amino acids. Deletions cut 8 bases from V and 9 bases from J, with 11 bases between. V is TRBV12-3 or TRBV12-4 and J is TRBJ2-1; D possibly uses TRBD1 or TRBD2 (6 bases each). Source: PBMCs, mostly from graft donor cells, taken 360 days after TCRalphabeta/CD19-depleted stem cell transplant. The TCR originated in a boy in the first two years of life who had a stem cell transplant for SCID, so the T cells may come from the graft donor. CDR3 nucleotides: TGTGCCAGCGGGAAGGGGGGTGAGCAGTTCTTC. Translation: CASGKGGEQFF.